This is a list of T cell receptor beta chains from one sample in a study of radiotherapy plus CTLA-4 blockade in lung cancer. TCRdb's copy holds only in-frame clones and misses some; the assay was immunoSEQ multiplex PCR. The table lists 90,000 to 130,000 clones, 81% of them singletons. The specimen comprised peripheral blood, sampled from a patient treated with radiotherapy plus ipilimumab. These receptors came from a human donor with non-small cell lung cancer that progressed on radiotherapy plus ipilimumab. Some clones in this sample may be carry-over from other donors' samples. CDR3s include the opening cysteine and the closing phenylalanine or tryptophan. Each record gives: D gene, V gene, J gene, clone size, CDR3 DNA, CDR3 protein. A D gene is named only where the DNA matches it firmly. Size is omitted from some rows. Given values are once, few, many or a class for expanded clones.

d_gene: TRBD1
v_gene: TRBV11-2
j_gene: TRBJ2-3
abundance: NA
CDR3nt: TGTGCCAGCAGCTTAGTGACAGGGGGCAGGGGCACAGATACGCAGTATTTT
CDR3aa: CASSLVTGGRGTDTQYF

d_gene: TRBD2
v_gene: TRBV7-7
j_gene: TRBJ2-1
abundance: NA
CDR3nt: TGTGCTAGCAGCTTAGAAGCGGGGGGGCGAAATGAGCAGTTCTTC
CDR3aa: CASSLEAGGRNEQFF

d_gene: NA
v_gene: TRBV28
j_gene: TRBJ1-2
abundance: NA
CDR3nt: TGTGCCAGCAGTCCGTACAGGGATGGCTACACCTTC
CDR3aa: CASSPYRDGYTF

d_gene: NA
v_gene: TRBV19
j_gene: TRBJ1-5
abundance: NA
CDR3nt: TGTGCCAGTAGTATTGTGGGGACGAGCAATCAGCCCCAGCATTTT
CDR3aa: CASSIVGTSNQPQHF

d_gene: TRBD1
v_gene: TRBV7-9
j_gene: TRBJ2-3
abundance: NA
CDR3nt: TGTGCCAGCAGCCGACAGGGTACAGATACGCAGTATTTT
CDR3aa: CASSRQGTDTQYF

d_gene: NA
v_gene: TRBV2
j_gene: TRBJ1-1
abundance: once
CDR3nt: TGTGCCAGCATCAGGGCGTTGTCGACTGAAGCTTTCTTT
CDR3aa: CASIRALSTEAFF

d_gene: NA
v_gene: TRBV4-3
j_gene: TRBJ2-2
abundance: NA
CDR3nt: TGCGCCAGCAGCCAAGGGGCCCCCGCGAACACCGGGGAGCTGTTTTTT
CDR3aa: CASSQGAPANTGELFF

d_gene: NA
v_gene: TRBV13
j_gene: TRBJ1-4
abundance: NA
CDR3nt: TGTGCCAGCAGCTTTTTTCCGCCCGGGACACCAAATGAAAAACTGTTTTTT
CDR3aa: CASSFFPPGTPNEKLFF

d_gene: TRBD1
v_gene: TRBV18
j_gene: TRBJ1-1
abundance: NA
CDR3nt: TGTGCCAGCTCAGAGACAGGGGGCCATGCTGAAGCTTTCTTT
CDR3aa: CASSETGGHAEAFF

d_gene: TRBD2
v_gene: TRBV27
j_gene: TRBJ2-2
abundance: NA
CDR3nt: TGTGCCAGCAGTCCCTGGGCGGGAGAACCCGGGGAGCTGTTTTTT
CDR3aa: CASSPWAGEPGELFF

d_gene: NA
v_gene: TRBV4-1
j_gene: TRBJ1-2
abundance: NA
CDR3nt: TGCGCCAGCAGCCTTCGCCCTGGGGATAACTATGGCTACACCTTC
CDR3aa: CASSLRPGDNYGYTF

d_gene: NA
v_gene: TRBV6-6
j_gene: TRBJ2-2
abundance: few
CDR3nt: TGTGCCAGCAGTTACTCGGTGCTCGTAAGCACCGGGGAGCTGTTTTTT
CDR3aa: CASSYSVLVSTGELFF

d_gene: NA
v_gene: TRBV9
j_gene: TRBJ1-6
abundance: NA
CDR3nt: TGTGCCAGCAGCGTACGTCGGGATTCACCCCTCCACTTT
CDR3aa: CASSVRRDSPLHF

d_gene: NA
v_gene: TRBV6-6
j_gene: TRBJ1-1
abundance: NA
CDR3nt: TGTGCCAGCAGCCACCCGGGACAACTTATGAACACTGAAGCTTTCTTT
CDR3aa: CASSHPGQLMNTEAFF

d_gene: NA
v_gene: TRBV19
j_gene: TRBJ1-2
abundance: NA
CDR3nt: TGTGCCAGTAGTGCCCATCACTCTCGGGGCCGTAGTTATGGCTACACCTTC
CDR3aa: CASSAHHSRGRSYGYTF

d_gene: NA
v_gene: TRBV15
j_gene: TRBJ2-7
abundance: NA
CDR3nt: TGTGCCACCAGCAGAGGGGCTGGCGGCGAGCAGTACTTC
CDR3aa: CATSRGAGGEQYF

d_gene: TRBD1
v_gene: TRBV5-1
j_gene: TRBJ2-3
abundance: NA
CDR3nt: TGCGCCAGCAGCTTGGCCCGAGGGGGCAGTACAGATACGCAGTATTTT
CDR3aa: CASSLARGGSTDTQYF

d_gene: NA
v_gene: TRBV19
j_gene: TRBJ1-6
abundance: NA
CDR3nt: TGTGCCAGTAGTATTTTCGGACTCCCCCGCAGCTCCTATAATTCACCCCTCCACTTT
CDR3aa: CASSIFGLPRSSYNSPLHF

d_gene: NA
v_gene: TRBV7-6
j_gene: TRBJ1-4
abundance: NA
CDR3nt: TGTGCCAGCAGCTTAAACAGCCCCGCAACTAATGAAAAACTGTTTTTT
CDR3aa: CASSLNSPATNEKLFF

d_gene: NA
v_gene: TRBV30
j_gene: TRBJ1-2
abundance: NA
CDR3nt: TGTGCCTGGAGCCGGACCGGACGTTTCTATGGCTACACCTTC
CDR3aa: CAWSRTGRFYGYTF

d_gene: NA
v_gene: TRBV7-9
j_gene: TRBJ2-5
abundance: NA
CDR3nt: TGTGCCAGCAGGGGAGGCCAAGAGACCCAGTACTTC
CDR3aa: CASRGGQETQYF

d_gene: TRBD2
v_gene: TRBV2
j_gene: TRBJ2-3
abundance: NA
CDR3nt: TGTGCCAGCAGTTCAGCAGGGAGGGCAGATACGCAGTATTTT
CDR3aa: CASSSAGRADTQYF

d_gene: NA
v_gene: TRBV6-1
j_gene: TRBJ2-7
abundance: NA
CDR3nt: TGTGCCAGCAGTCCCCTTCCAGGGCGCTACGAGCAGTACTTC
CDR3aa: CASSPLPGRYEQYF

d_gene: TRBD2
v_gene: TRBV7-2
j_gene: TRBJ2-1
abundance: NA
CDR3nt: TGTGCCAGCAGCTCCTACGGGGGGGGCGGTGAGCAGTTCTTC
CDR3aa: CASSSYGGGGEQFF

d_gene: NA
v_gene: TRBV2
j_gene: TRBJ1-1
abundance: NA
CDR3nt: TGTGCCAGCAGCGTGCGTAGGCAGGCCCCTGAAGCTTTCTTT
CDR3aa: CASSVRRQAPEAFF

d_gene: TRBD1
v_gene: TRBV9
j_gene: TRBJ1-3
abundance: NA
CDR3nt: TGTGCCAGCAGCAGGACAGGGATTAGTACTGGAAACACCATATATTTT
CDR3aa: CASSRTGISTGNTIYF

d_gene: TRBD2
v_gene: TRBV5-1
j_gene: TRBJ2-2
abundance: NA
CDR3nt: TGCGCCAGCAGCCCGGGACTAGCGACGAACACCGGGGAGCTGTTTTTT
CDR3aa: CASSPGLATNTGELFF

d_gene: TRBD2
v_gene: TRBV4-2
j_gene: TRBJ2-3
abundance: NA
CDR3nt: TGTGCCAGCAGCCAAGAGTTGAGCCTTTCTAGCGGGGGGGCCTTAAGTACAGATACGCAGTATTTT
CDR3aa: CASSQELSLSSGGALSTDTQYF

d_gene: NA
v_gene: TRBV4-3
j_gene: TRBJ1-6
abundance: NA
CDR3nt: TGCGCCAGCAGCCCCAGCGGGAAACGGACCAATTCACCCCTCCACTTT
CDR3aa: CASSPSGKRTNSPLHF

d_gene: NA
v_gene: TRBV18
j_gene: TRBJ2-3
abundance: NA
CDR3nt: TGTGCCAGCTCACCACCGTCTGTCCCCCGGCCAGGCACAGATACGCAGTATTTT
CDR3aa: CASSPPSVPRPGTDTQYF

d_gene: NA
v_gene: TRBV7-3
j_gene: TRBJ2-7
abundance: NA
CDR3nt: TGTGCCAGCAGCTTAACCTCCGGACGGAATTACGAGCAGTACTTC
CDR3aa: CASSLTSGRNYEQYF

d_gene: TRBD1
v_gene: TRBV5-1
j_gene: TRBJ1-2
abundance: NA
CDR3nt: TGCGCCAGCAGCTTGGCACCGGAGGGACAGGGTAGTGCGGGTGGCTACACCTTC
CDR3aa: CASSLAPEGQGSAGGYTF